Here is one TCR beta chain with its context. The antigen is not known. V lost 1 base to trimming and J lost 7 bases; unmatched junction nucleotides: 7. CDR3 length: 15 amino acids. Germline lookup yields CDR1 DFQATT and CDR2 SNEGSKA (reference sequence). The data were taken from a study of response to subunit inactivated influenza vaccine. TCRdb used MiXCR to reprocess the RT-PCR reads, holding one entry per CDR3 protein. The table lists fewer than 700,000 distinct CDR3 sequences, 13% of them singletons, with roughly 13% in the top ten. Findings of the study overall: Every seasonal influenza vaccination brings in few new T cells, the authors suggested.

The chain couples TRBV20-1 to TRBJ2-2; 9 bases match TRBD2. The sequencing used PBMCs from blood, collected roughly 45 days after vaccination. The source of this sequence is a man aged 50-60 years who received an inactivated influenza vaccine. The CDR3 DNA reads TGCAGTGCTAGAGCGAGCGGGAGGACTGACGGGGAGCTGTTTTTT. Translating gives CSARASGRTDGELFF.